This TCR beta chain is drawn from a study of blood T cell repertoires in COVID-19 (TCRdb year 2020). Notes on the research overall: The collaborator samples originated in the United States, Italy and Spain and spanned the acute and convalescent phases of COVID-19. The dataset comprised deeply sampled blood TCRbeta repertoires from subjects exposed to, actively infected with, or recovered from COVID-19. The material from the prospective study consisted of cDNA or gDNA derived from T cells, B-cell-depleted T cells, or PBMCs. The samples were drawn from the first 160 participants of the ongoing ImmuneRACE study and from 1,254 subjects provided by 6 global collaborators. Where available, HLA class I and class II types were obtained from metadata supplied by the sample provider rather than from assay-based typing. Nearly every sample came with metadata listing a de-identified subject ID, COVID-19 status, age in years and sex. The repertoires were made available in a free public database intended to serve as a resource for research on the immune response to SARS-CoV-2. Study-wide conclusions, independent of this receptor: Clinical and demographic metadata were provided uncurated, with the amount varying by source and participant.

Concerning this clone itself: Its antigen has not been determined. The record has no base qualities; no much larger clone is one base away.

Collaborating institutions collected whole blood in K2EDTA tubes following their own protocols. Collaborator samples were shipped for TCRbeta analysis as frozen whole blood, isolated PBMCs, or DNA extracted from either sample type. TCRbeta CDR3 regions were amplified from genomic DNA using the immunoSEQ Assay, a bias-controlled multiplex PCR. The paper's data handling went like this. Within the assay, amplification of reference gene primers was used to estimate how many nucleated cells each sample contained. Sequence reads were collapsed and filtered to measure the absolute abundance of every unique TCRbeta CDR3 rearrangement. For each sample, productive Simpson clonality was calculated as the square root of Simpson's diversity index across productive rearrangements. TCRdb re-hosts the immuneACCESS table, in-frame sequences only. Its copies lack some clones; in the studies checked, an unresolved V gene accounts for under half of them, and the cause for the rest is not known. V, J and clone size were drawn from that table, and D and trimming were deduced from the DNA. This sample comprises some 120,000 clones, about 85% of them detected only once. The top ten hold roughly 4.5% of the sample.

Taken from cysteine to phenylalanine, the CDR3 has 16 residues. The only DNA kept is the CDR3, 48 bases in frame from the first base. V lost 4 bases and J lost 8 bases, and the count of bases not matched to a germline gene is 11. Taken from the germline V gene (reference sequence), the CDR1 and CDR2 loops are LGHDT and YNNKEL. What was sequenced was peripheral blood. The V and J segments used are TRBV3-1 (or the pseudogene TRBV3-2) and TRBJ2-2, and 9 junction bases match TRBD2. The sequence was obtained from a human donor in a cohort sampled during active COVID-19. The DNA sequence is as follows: TGTGCCAGCAGCCCAGCGGGGGTTAGCGGGAGTGGGGAGCTGTTTTTT. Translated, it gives CASSPAGVSGSGELFF.